This TCR beta chain appears in the sequencing data of a study of beta chain features in type 1 diabetes. General study results and limits: PCR might favor shorter templates, but any such skew would affect patients and controls equally. A moderate, significant TCRB CDR3 shortening appeared in type 1 diabetes across four CD4+ subsets.

The CDR3 has 12 amino acids. The ends were cut back, 1 base at V and 6 bases at J, with 6 bases in the middle. Germline values: CDR1 SEHNR, CDR2 FQNEAQ (reference sequence). All of the isolated RNA was reverse transcribed, so expressed TCRB transcripts were sequenced. Libraries were prepared by immunoSEQ multiplex PCR; TCRdb keeps only in-frame clonotypes and omits some of them. This sample has about 280,000 clones, with about 15% found just once. Sorting of CD4+ naive, central memory, regulatory and stem cell-like memory cells was performed via CD45RO/CCR7/CD25/CD127/CD95/CD27. This clone turned up a few times. The antigen remains unidentified.

The sequence derives from a man aged 18 to 35 with type 1 diabetes. The specimen sequenced was naive CD4+ T cells from blood. V and J are TRBV7-9 and TRBJ1-2, with a possible D match to TRBD1 (5 bases). The DNA for the CDR3 is TGTGCCAGCAGCTTAGAGGGGCATGGCTACACCTTC. Protein product: CASSLEGHGYTF.